A selection of T cell receptor beta chains follows, all from one sample in a study of blood T cell repertoires in COVID-19. Clones were read by immunoSEQ multiplex PCR, and TCRdb kept only the in-frame ones, dropping some. The sample consists of around 460,000 clones, over 85% of them appearing once. The sequencing sample was made of peripheral blood. The receptor source for this set is a man younger than 35 with COVID-19, enrolled during active disease. The CDR3 runs from the conserved cysteine through the conserved F or W. Each record gives: CDR3 protein, V gene.

cdr3_aa: CASSGRGTSGETQYF
v_call: TRBV9

cdr3_aa: CASSESRDYEQYF
v_call: TRBV6-1

cdr3_aa: CASSLTSGGAFHEQFF
v_call: TRBV7-8

cdr3_aa: CASSPQGVQGEKLFF
v_call: TRBV2

cdr3_aa: CASSTTSTGGYEKLFF
v_call: TRBV19

cdr3_aa: CASSQVSRGDYEQYF
v_call: TRBV4-1

cdr3_aa: CASSQGLAPYEQYF
v_call: TRBV3-1/TRBV3-2

cdr3_aa: CASSPVPDSYNEQFF
v_call: TRBV7-9

cdr3_aa: CATNPRRYTEAFF
v_call: TRBV7-2

cdr3_aa: CASSLLRDRVETQYF
v_call: TRBV5-5

cdr3_aa: CASSLAGGPGIEQFF
v_call: TRBV5-1

cdr3_aa: CAISGGRSSYEQYF
v_call: TRBV10-3

cdr3_aa: CASSLLQGTSLRPYGYTF
v_call: TRBV27

cdr3_aa: CASSDTGRGETQYF
v_call: TRBV6-1

cdr3_aa: CASSDGTGGQGYGYTF
v_call: TRBV2

cdr3_aa: CASSFRDSPREQYF
v_call: TRBV5-1

cdr3_aa: CAIMGQYSNEQFF
v_call: TRBV6-5

cdr3_aa: CASSLELRGATDTQYF
v_call: TRBV5-4

cdr3_aa: CASSFGGASTDTQYF
v_call: TRBV27

cdr3_aa: CASSLDLGVLYQETQYF
v_call: TRBV11-2

cdr3_aa: CASSPGLLPENIQYF
v_call: TRBV5-4

cdr3_aa: CASRDPLAGAHPQFF
v_call: TRBV6-5

cdr3_aa: CASSQASGNSPLHF
v_call: TRBV3-1/TRBV3-2

cdr3_aa: CASSKGGGLGLTSSYNEQFF
v_call: TRBV21-1

cdr3_aa: CASSEVGGVTEAFF
v_call: TRBV2

cdr3_aa: CASSEALAGYQPQHF
v_call: TRBV6-1

cdr3_aa: CASSLSGGADTQYF
v_call: TRBV7-6

cdr3_aa: CASGLVVGRGRHTGELFF
v_call: TRBV12-5

cdr3_aa: CASSGRGPLGDEQFF
v_call: TRBV9

cdr3_aa: CAGSKSSYNEQFF
v_call: TRBV2

cdr3_aa: CASSPYTGDAFF
v_call: TRBV18

cdr3_aa: CASSLGTYYYEQYF
v_call: TRBV6-5

cdr3_aa: CASSRDSGSYNEQFF
v_call: TRBV5-4

cdr3_aa: CASSQLNQPQHF
v_call: TRBV7-9

cdr3_aa: CASSLSPTYEQYF
v_call: TRBV27

cdr3_aa: CASKAGGRDEQFF
v_call: TRBV7-3

cdr3_aa: CASSPLGQGGLYTEAFF
v_call: TRBV27

cdr3_aa: CASSVFSGGARSGNTIYF
v_call: TRBV6-1

cdr3_aa: CASSQVIGLAANF
v_call: TRBV14

cdr3_aa: CASRNSGSPYEQYF
v_call: TRBV14

cdr3_aa: CASRQGLTDTQYF
v_call: TRBV12-3/TRBV12-4

cdr3_aa: CATSDWQGRYTF
v_call: TRBV24-1

cdr3_aa: CASTSGISETQYF
v_call: TRBV19

cdr3_aa: CASSLGAGRGTDTQYF
v_call: TRBV11-2

cdr3_aa: CASSNRDRALNSPLHF
v_call: TRBV3-1/TRBV3-2

cdr3_aa: CSARDAVEAFF
v_call: TRBV20-1

cdr3_aa: CASSEGAATDLQTQYF
v_call: TRBV2

cdr3_aa: CASSFQRGVSYNEQFF
v_call: TRBV5-4

cdr3_aa: CASKLGEGQETQYF
v_call: TRBV11-2

cdr3_aa: CASSLTQGDTEAFF
v_call: TRBV18

cdr3_aa: CASSLRGFTGELFF
v_call: TRBV27

cdr3_aa: CASSPDREEQYF
v_call: TRBV11-2

cdr3_aa: CASTEGANTQYF
v_call: TRBV25-1

cdr3_aa: CASSPMISTVNTEAFF
v_call: TRBV13

cdr3_aa: CASSSIMGLGTEAFF
v_call: TRBV11-2

cdr3_aa: CASSSNPGLASYEQYF
v_call: TRBV7-8

cdr3_aa: CASSLYIYNQETQYF
v_call: TRBV7-9